Reported below is one T cell receptor beta chain. The source of the sample is a study of blood T cell repertoires in COVID-19. Sequencing used immunoSEQ multiplex PCR; TCRdb keeps in-frame clones, though not all of them. The sample records about 400,000 clones, 88% being singletons. Germline CDR1 and CDR2: LNHNV and YYDKDF (reference sequence). Unmatched junction bases numbered 7, after V lost 10 bases and J lost 3 bases. The CDR3 has 14 residues. This TCR was recovered from a woman aged 25-40 years with acute COVID-19. This chain connects TRBV15 to TRBJ1-1; 11 positions agree with TRBD1. Sequences were obtained from PBMCs or T cells enriched from blood (not recorded which). CDR3 in DNA: TGTGCCATACCGGGACAGGGGGGATACACTGAAGCTTTCTTT. Protein product: CAIPGQGGYTEAFF.